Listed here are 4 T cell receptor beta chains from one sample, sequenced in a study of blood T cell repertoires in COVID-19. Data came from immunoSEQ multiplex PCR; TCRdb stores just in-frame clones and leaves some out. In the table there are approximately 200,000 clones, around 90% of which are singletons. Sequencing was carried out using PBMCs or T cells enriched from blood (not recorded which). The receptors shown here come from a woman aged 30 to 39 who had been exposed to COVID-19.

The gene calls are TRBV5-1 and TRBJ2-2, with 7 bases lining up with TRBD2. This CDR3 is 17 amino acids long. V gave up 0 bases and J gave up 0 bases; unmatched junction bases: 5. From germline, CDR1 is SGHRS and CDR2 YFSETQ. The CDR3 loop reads CASSLGLAVTNTGELFF. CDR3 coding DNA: TGCGCCAGCAGCTTGGGGCTAGCGGTCACGAACACCGGGGAGCTGTTTTTT.

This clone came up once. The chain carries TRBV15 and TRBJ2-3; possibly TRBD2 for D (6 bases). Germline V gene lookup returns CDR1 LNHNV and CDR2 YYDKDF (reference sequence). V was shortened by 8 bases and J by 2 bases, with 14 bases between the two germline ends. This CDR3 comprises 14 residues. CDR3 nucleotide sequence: TGTGCCACCGGGGCAGCGGGCCACACAGATACGCAGTATTTT. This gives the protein CATGAAGHTDTQYF.

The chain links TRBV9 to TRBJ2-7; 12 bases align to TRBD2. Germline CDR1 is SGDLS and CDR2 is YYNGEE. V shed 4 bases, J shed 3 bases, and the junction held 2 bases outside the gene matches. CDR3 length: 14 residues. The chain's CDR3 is CASSLAGGFYEQYF. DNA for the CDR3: TGTGCCAGCAGCCTAGCGGGAGGGTTCTACGAGCAGTACTTC.

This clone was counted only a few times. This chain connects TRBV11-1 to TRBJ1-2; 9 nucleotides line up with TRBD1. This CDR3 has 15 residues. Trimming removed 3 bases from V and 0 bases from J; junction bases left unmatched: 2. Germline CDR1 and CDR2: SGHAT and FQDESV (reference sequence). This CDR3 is CASSLGQGANYGYTF. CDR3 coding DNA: TGTGCCAGCAGCTTGGGACAGGGAGCTAACTATGGCTACACCTTC.